This entry features one TCR beta chain sequence. Its antigen is unidentified. These data are taken from a study of cytomegalovirus exposure and HLA in healthy donors. Whole-study results and caveats: Within a later analysis, the majority of CMV-associated TCR beta chains appeared HLA-restricted. Later genetic work tied a missense DCLRE1C variant to beta-chain V and J trimming.

Germline V gene data show CDR1 as LNHDA and CDR2 as SQIVND (reference sequence). The CDR3 runs 15 residues. V was clipped by 7 bases and J by 6 bases, with 19 bases between them. A multiplex PCR was run with 60 Vbeta primers and 13 Jbeta primers. Original methodology: About 11 million of some 80 million unique TCR beta chains were shared, per a later count. Repertoires were generated with immunoSEQ multiplex PCR, while TCRdb's copy carries only in-frame clones and drops some. The V and J calls and clone size come from that table; D and trimming were worked out from the DNA. Its table lists 65,000 to 95,000 clones.

The sequenced sample consisted of PBMCs. The rearrangement joins TRBV19 to TRBJ1-5, with a tentative D call TRBD1 (5 bases). The receptor comes from a woman aged 55 to 70 in good health and CMV-seronegative. Here the CDR3 DNA reads TGTGCCAGTATCGAAGGGGCCAGGGTCGGTCAGCCCCAGCATTTT. Translating gives CASIEGARVGQPQHF.